Following are 21 T cell receptor beta chains from one sample sequenced in a study of blood T cells in healthy people across ages (dated by TCRdb to the mid-2010s). Receptor libraries were prepared by 5' RACE. The reads were generated on an Illumina HiSeq 2500. A second roughly 6 to 12 cycle PCR used a sample-barcoded 5' primer and a J-beta primer mix. The public reads were reanalyzed by TCRdb: fastp trimming at Q25, MiXCR alignment, in-frame beta chains only. All rows with the same CDR3 protein become a single entry with the most common DNA and genes. This sample has fewer than 800,000 distinct CDR3 sequences in its table, and approximately 29% of those were observed once. Of the sample, about 16% falls within the top ten clones. What was sequenced was blood. The source of these receptors is a woman older than 75 in good health. Donor details come from another sample of the same person, matched by shared clones.

This clonotype was detected only a few times. V and J are TRBV7-9 and TRBJ1-1, with unresolved D. This CDR3 has 16 amino acids. With 4 bases removed from V and 1 base from J, the gap between germline ends came to 16 bases. In germline, CDR1 is SEHNR, CDR2 FQNEAQ (reference sequence). The CDR3 is CASSSGVSSGNTEAFF. CDR3 bases: TGTGCCAGCAGCTCGGGCGTCTCTTCAGGGAACACTGAAGCTTTCTTT.

The CDR3 sequence: CSTNTEAYEQYF. The CDR3 nucleotides are TGCAGTACAAACACGGAGGCCTACGAGCAGTACTTC. V and J are TRBV20-1 and TRBJ2-5, with a weak D call TRBD2 (5 bases). The J call may not be correct, given that the DNA end is closer to TRBJ2-7. This CDR3 comprises 12 residues. The germline gives CDR1 DFQATT, CDR2 SNEGSKA (reference sequence).

This clonotype appeared many times. The V call is TRBV9, the J call TRBJ2-1; TRBD2 matches at 9 bases. V gave up 0 bases and J gave up 7 bases; unmatched junction bases: 8. Per the germline V gene, CDR1 is SGDLS and CDR2 is YYNGEE. The CDR3 has 16 amino acids. CDR3 bases: TGTGCCAGCAGCGTAGGGGGCGGGGGGGCGTGGAATGAGCAGTTCTTC. Its translation is CASSVGGGGAWNEQFF.

This chain connects TRBV3-1 to TRBJ2-2, with D uncertain. The CDR3 covers 13 residues. CDR1 LGHDT and CDR2 YNNKEL come from the germline V gene (reference sequence). Trimming stripped 3 bases from V and 4 bases from J, with 6 bases between. The CDR3 region has the DNA TGTGCCAGCAGCCAGTCAGCCACCGGGGAGCTGTTTTTT. Its protein product is CASSQSATGELFF.

CDR3 nucleotides: TGTGCCAGCACTCCGGGACAGTCGAACACCGGGGAGCTGTTTTTT. It yields the protein CASTPGQSNTGELFF. This chain connects TRBV14 to TRBJ2-2; 7 bases are a match to TRBD1. CDR1 and CDR2 (germline): SGHDN, FVKESK. CDR3 length: 15 residues. Trimming at V came to 7 bases and at J to 0 bases, leaving 5 bases not matched to a gene.

This clonotype was seen a handful of times. This may come from a read error, since a much larger clone is one base off. The CDR3 nucleotides are TGCAGTGCCAAGCACCTCGCTGAGCAGTACTTC. This sequence encodes CSAKHLAEQYF. This chain joins TRBV20-1 and TRBJ2-5; D gene uncertain. V shed 6 bases and J shed 11 bases, with 16 bases lying between them. The CDR3 is 11 amino acids. Germline values: CDR1 DFQATT, CDR2 SNEGSKA (reference sequence).

This clonotype was found many times. The V gene is TRBV6-5, the J gene TRBJ2-3, with D possibly matching TRBD1 (6 bases). This CDR3 is built from 14 residues. Between the trimmed V and J ends, which lost 6 bases and 4 bases, there was a span of 14 bases. Germline-derived CDR1 and CDR2 are MNHEY and SVGAGI. The CDR3 bases are TGTGCCAGCAGGAACCCTGGGGGCCCAGATACGCAGTATTTT. It encodes CASRNPGGPDTQYF.

Remarks on this clonotype: This could be a read error, since a much larger clone is one nucleotide away. This sequence joins TRBV7-7 and TRBJ2-5; D may be TRBD1 (6 bases). The CDR3 contains 14 residues. The germline V gene has CDR1 SSHAT and CDR2 FNYEAQ (reference sequence). The CDR3 DNA follows: TGTGCCAACAGCCTACAGGGACCCACGGAGACCCAGTACTTC. Its translation is CANSLQGPTETQYF.

This clonotype was seen repeatedly, ten times or more. This chain connects TRBV14 to TRBJ2-5, with D perhaps matching TRBD1 or TRBD2 (6 bases each). CDR3 size: 14 residues. Germline values: CDR1 SGHDN, CDR2 FVKESK. V was trimmed by 2 bases and J by 7 bases, leaving 14 bases between them. The CDR3 nucleotides read TGTGCCAGCAGCCAATACGGGGGCGGCGGGACCCAGTACTTC. This translates into CASSQYGGGGTQYF.

The rearrangement uses TRBV9 and TRBJ2-2; unclear D gene. V lost 0 bases and J 4 bases, leaving 10 bases between the germline ends. From germline, CDR1 is SGDLS and CDR2 YYNGEE. This CDR3 has 15 residues. Here the CDR3 DNA reads TGTGCCAGCAGCGTAGACGGCCACGGCACCGGGGAGCTGTTTTTT. As protein: CASSVDGHGTGELFF.

In this sample, this clonotype turned up many times. J is TRBJ2-7 and V is TRBV25-1; weak D call: TRBD1 (5 bases). The CDR3 loop spans 13 amino acids. Germline-derived CDR1 and CDR2 are MGHDK and SYGVNS. V shed 6 bases and J shed 5 bases, with 14 bases lying between them. The CDR3 DNA sequence: TGTGCCAGCAGACTACCAGACAGTCACGAGCAGTACTTC. Protein product: CASRLPDSHEQYF.

This clonotype was detected ten times or more. The chain employs TRBV28 and TRBJ2-7; no reliable D call. The CDR3 sequence is 13 residues long. Germline V lookup: CDR1 MDHEN, CDR2 SYDVKM. The V and J ends lost 7 bases and 0 bases respectively, with 10 bases between them. CDR3 residues: CASTESSSYEQYF. CDR3 nucleotide sequence: TGTGCCAGCACCGAATCGAGCTCCTACGAGCAGTACTTC.

This clonotype showed up just a few times. The rearrangement links TRBV4-1 to TRBJ1-5; TRBD1 matches 9 bases. CDR1 and CDR2 (germline): MGHRA, YSYEKL. The junction had 7 bases not matched to a gene; V was cut back by 0 bases and J by 7 bases. The CDR3 has 16 residues. The CDR3 reads CASSQEGTGSRQPQHF. For the CDR3, the DNA is TGCGCCAGCAGCCAAGAGGGGACAGGGTCGAGGCAGCCCCAGCATTTT.

This clonotype was detected many times. The rearrangement links TRBV12-3 or TRBV12-4 to TRBJ1-5, with 8 positions matching TRBD1. The ends lost 6 bases at V and 1 base at J; junction bases unmatched: 5. CDR3 size: 15 residues. Here the CDR3 DNA reads TGTGCCAGCAGACTCGGACAGGGCAGCAATCAGCCCCAGCATTTT. Translated, it gives CASRLGQGSNQPQHF.

This clonotype showed up many times. The genes are TRBV20-1 and TRBJ2-5; D is possibly TRBD2 (7 bases). Trimming removed 6 bases at V and 4 bases at J, with 18 bases between. The CDR3 loop spans 14 amino acids. Germline-derived CDR1 and CDR2 are DFQATT and SNEGSKA (reference sequence). CDR3 residues: CSARGGGGPETQYF. CDR3 DNA sequence: TGCAGTGCCCGAGGGGGGGGCGGCCCAGAGACCCAGTACTTC.

Turning to this clonotype: An end of the junction differs from the germline gene, which may be a read error. This sequence joins TRBV20-1 and TRBJ2-1; 8 bases align to TRBD1. CDR1 is DFQATT and CDR2 is SNEGSKA in the germline V gene (reference sequence). This CDR3 is 13 amino acids long. The CDR3 is CSAGQGSDNERFF. The CDR3 nucleotides are TGCAGTGCTGGACAGGGATCGGACAATGAGCGGTTCTTC.

This clonotype was counted between two and nine times. The gene calls are TRBV29-1 and TRBJ1-1; D not certain. V was shortened by 0 bases and J by 4 bases, with 12 bases between the two germline ends. The CDR3 spans 14 residues. CDR1 SQVTM and CDR2 ANQGSEA come from the germline V gene. CDR3 sequence: CSVEEYRASTEAFF. The DNA of the CDR3 is TGCAGCGTTGAAGAGTATAGGGCTTCCACTGAAGCTTTCTTT.

The chain recombines TRBV11-2 with TRBJ2-5; D might be TRBD1 or TRBD2, each matching 5 bases. Trimming left V 6 bases short and J 13 bases short, with 18 bases between. The length of the CDR3 is 12 residues. Germline CDR1 reads SGHAT; CDR2 reads FQNNGV. The CDR3 DNA follows: TGTGCCAGCAGTCGCGAGGGGTACGAGCTGTACTTC. Its translation: CASSREGYELYF.

This clonotype has just a few counts. The J gene is TRBJ1-1, the V gene TRBV19; D may be TRBD1 (6 bases). The V end lost 7 bases, the J end lost 8 bases, and 29 bases lay between the germline ends. Germline-derived CDR1 and CDR2 are LNHDA and SQIVND (reference sequence). The CDR3 totals 17 residues. CDR3 sequence (DNA): TGTGCCAGTACCCAGCGCAGCGGGGGCCTAGCGGACGGCGAAGCTTTCTTT. Encoded protein: CASTQRSGGLADGEAFF.

Of note for this clonotype: This may come from a read error, since a much larger clone is one base off. This chain joins TRBV6-1 and TRBJ2-6; no reliable D call. V lost 4 bases and J 4 bases, leaving 11 bases between the germline ends. Germline-derived CDR1 and CDR2 are MNHNS and SASEGT. This CDR3 region has 15 residues. The CDR3 DNA follows: TGTGCCAGCAGTGCGGCACAGTCCGGGGCCAACGTCCTGACTTTC. Protein sequence: CASSAAQSGANVLTF.

The chain combines TRBV12-3 or TRBV12-4 with TRBJ2-3; TRBD2 aligns across 8 bases. The CDR3 has 16 residues. V gave up 6 bases and J gave up 11 bases; unmatched junction bases: 19. In DNA form, the CDR3 reads TGTGCCAGCAGCCTCACTAGCGGAGGGAGCGCAGATGTGCAGTATTTT. This codes for CASSLTSGGSADVQYF.